These T cell receptor beta chains were read from a single sample in a study of Ad26.COV2.S vaccination and SARS-CoV-2 variants. Clones were read by immunoSEQ multiplex PCR, and TCRdb kept only the in-frame ones, dropping some. Among around 250,000 clones listed, around 87% were seen once. The specimen comprised peripheral blood, sampled in a trial of Ad26.COV2.S vaccine versus placebo. These receptors all come from a person aged 18 to 65 who received the Ad26.COV2.S COVID-19 vaccine or a placebo. Both conserved end residues are part of each CDR3. A D gene is named only where the DNA matches it firmly. A clone size is listed for some rows: how often the clone was seen (once, few, many), or a class if it is expanded.

J: TRBJ2-7; V: TRBV11-2; size: -; D: -; CDR3: CASSSPRGSPLEQYF; DNA: TGTGCCAGCAGCTCGCCGAGGGGCAGTCCTTTAGAGCAGTACTTC
J: TRBJ2-7; V: TRBV27; size: once; D: -; CDR3: CASSFRDRPEQYF; DNA: TGTGCCAGCAGTTTTCGGGACCGCCCCGAGCAGTACTTC
J: TRBJ2-3; V: TRBV4-2; size: -; D: -; CDR3: CASERQGGGTDTQYF; DNA: TGTGCCAGCGAGAGACAGGGAGGAGGCACAGATACGCAGTATTTT
J: TRBJ2-4; V: TRBV6-6; size: -; D: -; CDR3: CASTVSGVGNIQYF; DNA: TGTGCCAGCACCGTGAGTGGCGTTGGAAACATTCAGTACTTC
J: TRBJ2-7; V: TRBV4-1; size: -; D: TRBD1; CDR3: CASSLETGGPYEQYF; DNA: TGCGCCAGCAGCCTGGAGACAGGGGGCCCCTACGAGCAGTACTTC
J: TRBJ1-1; V: TRBV5-1; size: -; D: -; CDR3: CASSLTAYNKNTEAFF; DNA: TGCGCCAGCAGCTTGACGGCATACAACAAGAACACTGAAGCTTTCTTT
J: TRBJ2-4; V: TRBV6-5; size: -; D: -; CDR3: CASTRENIQYF; DNA: TGTGCCAGCACCAGGGAAAACATTCAGTACTTC
J: TRBJ2-1; V: TRBV11-2; size: -; D: -; CDR3: CASSVQTYNEQFF; DNA: TGTGCCAGCAGCGTACAAACCTACAATGAGCAGTTCTTC
J: TRBJ2-2; V: TRBV11-3; size: -; D: -; CDR3: CASSLGRVAGELFF; DNA: TGTGCCAGCAGCTTGGGCAGGGTTGCCGGGGAGCTGTTTTTT
J: TRBJ1-5; V: TRBV18; size: -; D: -; CDR3: CASSPRGADQPQHF; DNA: TGTGCCAGCTCACCAAGGGGAGCCGATCAGCCCCAGCATTTT
J: TRBJ2-3; V: TRBV12-5; size: -; D: -; CDR3: CGTGRSADTQYF; DNA: TGTGGAACCGGACGGTCCGCAGATACGCAGTATTTT
J: TRBJ1-5; V: TRBV18; size: -; D: -; CDR3: CASSPNGGRYNQPQHF; DNA: TGTGCCAGCTCACCAAACGGGGGGCGCTACAATCAGCCCCAGCATTTT
J: TRBJ2-1; V: TRBV5-1; size: -; D: -; CDR3: CASSSDYNEQFF; DNA: TGCGCCAGCAGCTCGGACTACAATGAGCAGTTCTTC
J: TRBJ1-5; V: TRBV6-2/TRBV6-3; size: -; D: -; CDR3: CASSYQVRNQPQHF; DNA: TGTGCCAGCAGTTACCAGGTGAGAAATCAGCCCCAGCATTTT
J: TRBJ2-1; V: TRBV3-1/TRBV3-2; size: -; D: -; CDR3: CASSQDRVAEQFF; DNA: TGTGCCAGCAGCCAAGATCGTGTGGCTGAGCAGTTCTTC
J: TRBJ2-7; V: TRBV2; size: -; D: TRBD2; CDR3: CASYYAGGTPEQYF; DNA: TGTGCCAGCTACTATGCCGGGGGGACTCCCGAGCAGTACTTC
J: TRBJ2-5; V: TRBV4-1; size: -; D: -; CDR3: CASSQVALGAAQETQYF; DNA: TGCGCCAGCAGCCAAGTAGCCCTTGGGGCGGCGCAAGAGACCCAGTACTTC